The 21 T cell receptor beta chains below all came from one sample that was sequenced in a study of blood T cell repertoires in COVID-19. Some clones are missing from TCRdb's copy, which holds only in-frame ones; the method was immunoSEQ multiplex PCR. The sample consists of about 150,000 clones, around four fifths of them appearing once. The sequenced sample was PBMCs or T cells enriched from blood (not recorded which). These receptors all stem from a woman aged 40 to 50 who had recovered from COVID-19.

This chain links TRBV9 with TRBJ2-2; D gene uncertain. The germline gives CDR1 SGDLS, CDR2 YYNGEE. CDR3 size: 16 residues. V shed 0 bases and J shed 0 bases, with 9 bases lying between them. The chain's CDR3 is CASSVGGSPNTGELFF. The CDR3 nucleotides are TGTGCCAGCAGCGTAGGAGGCAGCCCGAACACCGGGGAGCTGTTTTTT.

This sequence joins TRBV12-3 or TRBV12-4 and TRBJ1-4, with 8 bases fitting TRBD1. The V gene end was trimmed by 11 bases and the J gene end by 8 bases; junction bases not matched to a gene: 4. The CDR3 extends over 11 amino acids. DNA for the CDR3: TGTGCCTCGACAGGGGAAGAAAAACTGTTTTTT. This sequence encodes CASTGEEKLFF.

The CDR3 loop is CASSLAGTVAIEAFF. CDR3 DNA sequence: TGTGCCAGCAGCTTGGCGGGGACAGTGGCGATCGAAGCTTTCTTT. The J gene is TRBJ1-1, the V gene TRBV5-8; 7 bases line up with TRBD1. Germline V gene data show CDR1 as SGHTS and CDR2 as YDEGEE. With V trimmed by 0 bases and J by 8 bases, 10 bases remained unmatched. This CDR3 region has 15 residues.

The genes are TRBV11-1 and TRBJ1-2; 9 bases are a match to TRBD1. The CDR3 extends over 15 amino acids. Germline V gives CDR1 SGHAT, CDR2 FQDESV (reference sequence). Losses at the gene ends were 4 bases for V and 2 bases for J; bases not matched to a gene: 5. This chain's CDR3 is CASSSYRGPNYGYTF. The CDR3 DNA follows: TGTGCCAGCAGCTCTTACAGGGGGCCAAACTATGGCTACACCTTC.

V is TRBV30 and J is TRBJ2-7, with a possible D match to TRBD1 (6 bases). V was shortened by 0 bases and J by 2 bases, with 8 bases between the two germline ends. The CDR3 length is 13 residues. Germline CDR1 and CDR2: GTSNPN and SVGIG (reference sequence). CDR3 sequence: CAWSVGGPYEQYF. The CDR3 DNA reads as TGTGCCTGGAGTGTAGGGGGACCCTACGAGCAGTACTTC.

V is TRBV18 and J is TRBJ1-1; 10 bases are shared with TRBD1. This CDR3 has 17 residues. V was clipped by 2 bases and J by 4 bases; unmatched bases: 10. From germline, CDR1 is KGHSH and CDR2 LQKENI. CDR3 loop: CASSPLGDRGAGTEAFF. CDR3 DNA: TGTGCCAGCTCACCATTGGGGGACAGGGGTGCGGGCACTGAAGCTTTCTTT.

The chain recombines TRBV30 with TRBJ2-3; 14 bases line up with TRBD2. In germline, CDR1 is GTSNPN, CDR2 SVGIG (reference sequence). This CDR3 region has 23 residues. V shed 1 base, J shed 7 bases, and the junction held 28 bases outside the gene matches. Here the CDR3 reads CAWSGRRTSGGRSGPILAHTQYF. CDR3 coding DNA: TGTGCCTGGAGTGGAAGGCGGACTAGCGGGGGGAGGTCGGGTCCCATCCTCGCCCATACGCAGTATTTT.

The table lists this clone with a few counts. This chain links TRBV4-1 with TRBJ1-3; D uncertain. The CDR3 is made up of 14 amino acids. Germline CDR1 reads MGHRA; CDR2 reads YSYEKL. Deletions cut 1 base from V and 8 bases from J, with 12 bases between. This CDR3 reads CASSQGARGDTIYF. As DNA, the CDR3 is TGCGCCAGCAGCCAAGGGGCCCGGGGTGACACCATATATTTT.

In nucleotides, the CDR3 is TGCGCCAGCAGCTTGCCGGGGGTTACTCAAGCTTTCTTT. Its protein is CASSLPGVTQAFF. The genes are TRBV5-1 and TRBJ1-1; D possibly corresponds to TRBD1 (5 bases). Germline lookup yields CDR1 SGHRS and CDR2 YFSETQ. The V gene lost 1 base and the J gene lost 9 bases, with 13 bases spanning the gap. This CDR3 has 13 residues.

CDR3 residues: CASRRTGRNTEAFF. DNA of the CDR3: TGTGCCAGCCGCCGGACAGGGAGGAACACTGAAGCTTTCTTT. The chain is built from TRBV27 and TRBJ1-1; 8 positions match TRBD1. Trimming at V came to 8 bases and at J to 1 base, leaving 6 bases not matched to a gene. The CDR3 is 14 amino acids. Germline V gene lookup returns CDR1 MNHEY and CDR2 SMNVEV (reference sequence).

This chain links TRBV14 with TRBJ2-5; tentatively, D is TRBD2 (5 bases). The V gene's germline CDR1 is SGHDN and CDR2 FVKESK. Trimming took off 2 bases at V and 2 bases at J, with 15 bases between the two ends. This CDR3 comprises 16 residues. CDR3 DNA sequence: TGTGCCAGCAGCCAAAGGACTTTCTGGGCACAAGAGACCCAGTACTTC. Translation: CASSQRTFWAQETQYF.

This rearrangement joins TRBV6-5 to TRBJ1-5, with TRBD1 matching over 7 bases. Germline V gives CDR1 MNHEY, CDR2 SVGAGI. Germline trimming cut 6 bases from V and 4 bases from J; bases unmatched to any gene: 9. The length of the CDR3 is 15 residues. The DNA for the CDR3 is TGTGCCAGCAGCGCCGACAGGGATAGAAATCAGCCCCAGCATTTT. Protein: CASSADRDRNQPQHF.

V is TRBV2 and J is TRBJ1-2; TRBD1 agrees at 7 bases. The CDR3 extends over 13 amino acids. Germline CDR1 and CDR2: SNHLY and FYNNEI. The V segment lost 5 bases and the J segment 3 bases; nucleotides outside the gene matches: 3. CDR3 protein: CASSTGTDYGYTF. In DNA, the CDR3 is TGTGCCAGCAGTACCGGGACAGACTATGGCTACACCTTC.

This chain links TRBV6-5 with TRBJ1-1, with D possibly matching TRBD1 (6 bases). Trimming removed 10 bases from V and 2 bases from J, with 14 bases in between. This CDR3 is built from 13 residues. Germline CDR1 is MNHEY and CDR2 is SVGAGI. CDR3 region: CATTPGTNTEAFF. Here the CDR3 DNA reads TGTGCCACAACCCCGGGGACAAACACTGAAGCTTTCTTT.

The chain carries TRBV5-1 and TRBJ2-2; the D gene is possibly TRBD2 (7 bases). The V gene's germline CDR1 is SGHRS and CDR2 YFSETQ. With 4 bases removed from V and 2 bases from J, the gap between germline ends came to 15 bases. This CDR3 has 16 amino acids. CDR3 region: CASSRDGGHNTGELFF. As DNA, the CDR3 is TGCGCCAGCAGCAGGGACGGGGGGCACAACACCGGGGAGCTGTTTTTT. Based on the CDR3 plus reference TRBV5-1 and TRBJ2-2, the full variable domain is KAGVTQTPRYLIKTRGQQVTLSCSPISGHRSVSWYQQTPGQGLQFLFEYFSETQRNKGNFPGRFSGRQFSNSRSEMNVSTLELGDSALYLCASSRDGGHNTGELFFGEGSRLTVL.

Worth noting for this clone: Within the sample, other DNA sequences also encode this same CDR3. The J gene is TRBJ1-5, the V gene TRBV15; D perhaps matches TRBD1 (5 bases). V was shortened by 1 base and J by 5 bases, with 6 bases between the two germline ends. This CDR3 is 13 amino acids long. Germline V gene data show CDR1 as LNHNV and CDR2 as YYDKDF (reference sequence). The DNA for the CDR3 is TGTGCCACCAGCAGAGGGGGCTATCAGCCCCAGCATTTT. Its translation: CATSRGGYQPQHF.

As regards this clone: The same CDR3 can be traced to other DNA sequences in this sample. This chain uses TRBV20-1 with TRBJ2-1; D not certain. This CDR3 has 11 amino acids. Trimming removed 3 bases from V and 4 bases from J, with 4 bases in between. Germline V CDR1 and CDR2: DFQATT, SNEGSKA (reference sequence). The CDR3 DNA follows: TGCAGTGCTAGCGAGTACAATGAGCAGTTCTTC. Protein: CSASEYNEQFF.

This rearrangement joins TRBV27 to TRBJ1-4, with 8 bases identical to TRBD1. J gave up 3 bases and V 4 bases, and 7 bases lay outside the gene matches. The CDR3 spans 16 residues. Germline V gene lookup returns CDR1 MNHEY and CDR2 SMNVEV (reference sequence). The CDR3 DNA reads TGTGCCAGCAGTTCCGGACAGGGCACGTCTAATGAAAAACTGTTTTTT. Protein sequence: CASSSGQGTSNEKLFF.

The CDR3 bases are TGTGCCAGCAGCTTGTGGAGGGAATATAATGAAAAACTGTTTTTT. It encodes CASSLWREYNEKLFF. The rearrangement joins TRBV5-8 to TRBJ1-4; D ambiguous. V was pared by 1 base and J by 4 bases, with 11 bases between. The CDR3 runs 15 residues. CDR1 SGHTS and CDR2 YDEGEE come from the germline V gene.

J is TRBJ2-7 and V is TRBV11-1; the D is unclear. The CDR3 spans 12 residues. Trimming took off 7 bases at V and 3 bases at J, with 10 bases between the two ends. Germline V gene sequence: CDR1 SGHAT, CDR2 FQDESV (reference sequence). Written as DNA, the CDR3 is TGTGCCAGCACCGACCCGGGCTACGAGCAGTACTTC. Translated: CASTDPGYEQYF.

The rearrangement joins TRBV10-3 to TRBJ2-1; D may be TRBD1 (8 bases). The CDR3 consists of 17 residues. Germline V gives CDR1 ENHRY, CDR2 SYGVKD. The V gene lost 0 bases and the J gene lost 5 bases, with 17 bases spanning the gap. The CDR3 spells CAISESFGQGGNNEQFF. As DNA, the CDR3 is TGTGCCATCAGTGAGTCGTTTGGACAGGGAGGGAACAATGAGCAGTTCTTC.